These T cell receptor beta chains were read from a single sample in a study of cytomegalovirus exposure and HLA in healthy donors. This table comes from immunoSEQ multiplex PCR, and its TCRdb copy is limited to in-frame clones, with some not included. Of roughly 60,000 clones listed, 90% to 95% are singletons. The sequenced sample consisted of PBMCs. The receptors shown here come from a woman in her late teens or twenties in good health and CMV-seropositive. Each CDR3 is given with its conserved first and last residue. A clone size is listed for some rows: how often the clone was seen (once, few, many), or a class if it is expanded.

J: TRBJ1-2; size: -; V: TRBV5-8; CDR3: CASSPPGREPYGYTF
J: TRBJ2-3; size: -; V: TRBV7-2; CDR3: CASSLGLAGGRLDTQYF
J: TRBJ1-5; size: -; V: TRBV11-2; CDR3: CASSLAGEGQPQHF
J: TRBJ2-2; size: -; V: TRBV28; CDR3: CASSDGDRGVTGELFF
J: TRBJ1-4; size: -; V: TRBV4-1; CDR3: CASSQERGRGEKLFF
J: TRBJ2-7; size: -; V: TRBV11-2; CDR3: CASSSLAGGRPDEQYF
J: TRBJ2-7; size: -; V: TRBV28; CDR3: CASSFSGSSDEQYF
J: TRBJ2-7; size: -; V: TRBV7-9; CDR3: CASRSDRHEQYF
J: TRBJ2-7; size: -; V: TRBV6-5; CDR3: CASTGDLPYEQYF
J: TRBJ1-3; size: once; V: TRBV4-2; CDR3: CASSQIFYRDGNTIYF
J: TRBJ1-2; size: -; V: TRBV7-2; CDR3: CASSLARAQGGYTF
J: TRBJ1-4; size: -; V: TRBV27; CDR3: CASSPGPVNEKLFF
J: TRBJ2-4; size: -; V: TRBV6-4; CDR3: CASSEKTGGESIQYF
J: TRBJ2-1; size: -; V: TRBV2; CDR3: CASSSGSVWGNEQFF
J: TRBJ2-1; size: -; V: TRBV9; CDR3: CASSVGTLSSYNEQFF
J: TRBJ2-1; size: -; V: TRBV11-3; CDR3: CASSLPGVMNEQFF
J: TRBJ2-7; size: -; V: TRBV6-5; CDR3: CASSYSVPGISYEQYF
J: TRBJ1-1; size: -; V: TRBV10-3; CDR3: CAISGRTAGFTEAFF
J: TRBJ2-7; size: -; V: TRBV4-1; CDR3: CASSQLPGQGSRSYEQYF
J: TRBJ1-1; size: -; V: TRBV27; CDR3: CASSKGGVRTEAFF
J: TRBJ1-5; size: -; V: TRBV2; CDR3: CASGFRVWPQHF
J: TRBJ2-3; size: -; V: TRBV4-3; CDR3: CASSLLLPGLAGGTDTQYF
J: TRBJ2-3; size: -; V: TRBV28; CDR3: CASSSPLYRTSGRHTDTQYF
J: TRBJ2-1; size: -; V: TRBV7-9; CDR3: CASSLPGTREQFF
J: TRBJ1-4; size: -; V: TRBV7-9; CDR3: CASLENNWNEKLFF
J: TRBJ1-2; size: -; V: TRBV25-1; CDR3: CASSPPDRVNYGYTF